This TCR beta chain came from a study of T-cell memory formation after mild COVID-19. General study points: Later expanders leaned CD4+, whereas clones that contracted between day 15 and 85 were balanced CD4/CD8.

This clonotype was counted only a few times. As yet, its antigen is unknown. 5'RACE with constant-segment primers built TCRalpha and TCRbeta cDNA libraries with UMIs. TCRdb re-analysed the 5' RACE reads in MiXCR, keeping a single row per CDR3 protein. The repertoire holds about 300,000 distinct CDR3 sequences, approximately 19% seen once, with more than 20% in the top ten. The CDR3 runs to 11 residues. Trimming left V 5 bases short and J 8 bases short, with 6 bases between. Germline CDR1 reads SSHAT; CDR2 reads FNYEAQ (reference sequence). The sequence was obtained from a man aged 18-30 years who had mild COVID-19 (a few samples of this study predate the infection). Cell type and time point are not known. The chain joins TRBV7-7 to TRBJ2-2; D is unresolved. The specimen was PBMCs or a T cell subset sorted from them (not recorded which). CDR3: CASSGGGELFF. The DNA of the CDR3 is TGTGCCAGCAGCGGTGGGGGGGAGCTGTTTTTT.